This TCR beta chain was sequenced for a study of T cell responses to AZD1222 COVID-19 vaccine. Findings and caveats of the study: Possibly, clonal diversity was underestimated; donors were largely white British and included more females. The span of vaccine-associated CD4 TCRs extended across spike, with dominance at 160-218 and 743-854. Per reports, nearly half of all spike-specific TCRs target regions that are unmutated in variants.

Assay used: immunoSEQ multiplex PCR; TCRdb lists only in-frame clones, some missing. The top ten hold roughly 15% of the sample, which has approximately 90,000 clones, 88% seen once. Germline V CDR1 and CDR2: SGHRS, YFSETQ. The CDR3 sequence is 15 residues long. The V segment lost 4 bases and the J segment 2 bases; nucleotides outside the gene matches: 7. Worth noting for this clone: The antigen remains unidentified.

The sequenced sample was peripheral blood, obtained on day 0 of AZD1222 vaccination. This clonotype originated in an adult in good health. The rearrangement uses TRBV5-1 and TRBJ2-7; 9 bases agree with TRBD1. Here the CDR3 reads CASSEGTGRAYEQYF. The CDR3, as DNA: TGCGCCAGCAGCGAAGGGACAGGGAGGGCCTACGAGCAGTACTTC.